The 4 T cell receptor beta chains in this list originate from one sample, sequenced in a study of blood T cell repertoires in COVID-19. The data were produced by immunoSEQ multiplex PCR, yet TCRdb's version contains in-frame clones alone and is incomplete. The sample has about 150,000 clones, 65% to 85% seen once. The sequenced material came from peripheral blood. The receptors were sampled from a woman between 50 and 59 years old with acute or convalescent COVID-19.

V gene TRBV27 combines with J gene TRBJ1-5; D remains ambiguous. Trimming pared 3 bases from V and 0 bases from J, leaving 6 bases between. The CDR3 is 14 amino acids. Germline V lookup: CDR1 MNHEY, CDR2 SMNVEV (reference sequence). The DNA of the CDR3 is TGTGCCAGCAGTTTCTCTAATAGCAATCAGCCCCAGCATTTT. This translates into CASSFSNSNQPQHF.

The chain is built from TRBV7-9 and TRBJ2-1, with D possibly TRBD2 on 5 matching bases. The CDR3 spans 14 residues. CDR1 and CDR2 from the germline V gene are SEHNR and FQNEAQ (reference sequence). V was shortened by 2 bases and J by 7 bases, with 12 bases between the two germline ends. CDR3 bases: TGTGCCAGCAGCTTAACTAGAGGGCCAAATGAGCAGTTCTTC. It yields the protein CASSLTRGPNEQFF.

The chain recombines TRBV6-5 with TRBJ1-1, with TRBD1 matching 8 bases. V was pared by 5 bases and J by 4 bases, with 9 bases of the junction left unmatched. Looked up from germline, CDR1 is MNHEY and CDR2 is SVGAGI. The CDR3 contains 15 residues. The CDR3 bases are TGTGCCAGCAGTCCGTACGGACAGGGACTCACTGAAGCTTTCTTT. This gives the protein CASSPYGQGLTEAFF.

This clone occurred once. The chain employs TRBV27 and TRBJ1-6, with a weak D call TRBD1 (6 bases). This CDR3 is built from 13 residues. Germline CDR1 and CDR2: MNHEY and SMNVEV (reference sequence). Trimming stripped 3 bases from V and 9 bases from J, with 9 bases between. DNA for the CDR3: TGTGCCAGCAGTTTTCAGGGGACTTCACCCCTCCACTTT. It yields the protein CASSFQGTSPLHF.